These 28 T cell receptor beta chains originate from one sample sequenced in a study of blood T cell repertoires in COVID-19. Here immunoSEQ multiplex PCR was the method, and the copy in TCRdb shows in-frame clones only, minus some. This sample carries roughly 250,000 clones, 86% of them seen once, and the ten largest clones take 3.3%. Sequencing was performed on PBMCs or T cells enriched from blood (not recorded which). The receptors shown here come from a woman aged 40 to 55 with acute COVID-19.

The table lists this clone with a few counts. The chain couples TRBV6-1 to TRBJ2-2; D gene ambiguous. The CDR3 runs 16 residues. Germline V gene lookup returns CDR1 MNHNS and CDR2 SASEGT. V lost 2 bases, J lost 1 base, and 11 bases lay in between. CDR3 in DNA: TGTGCCAGCAGTGAATGGGCAGGCAGGAACACCGGGGAGCTGTTTTTT. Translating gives CASSEWAGRNTGELFF.

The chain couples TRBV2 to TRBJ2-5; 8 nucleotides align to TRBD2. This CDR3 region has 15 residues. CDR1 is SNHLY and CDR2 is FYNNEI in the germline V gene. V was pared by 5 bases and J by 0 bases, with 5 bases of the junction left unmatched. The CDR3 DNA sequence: TGTGCCAGCAGTCCGGGAGGGGCGTACCAAGAGACCCAGTACTTC. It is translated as CASSPGGAYQETQYF.

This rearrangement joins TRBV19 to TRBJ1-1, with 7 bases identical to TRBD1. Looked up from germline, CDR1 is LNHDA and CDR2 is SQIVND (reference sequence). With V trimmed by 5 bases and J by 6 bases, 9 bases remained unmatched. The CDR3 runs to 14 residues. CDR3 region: CASSPRRDRAEAFF. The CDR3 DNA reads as TGTGCCAGTAGTCCGCGTAGGGACAGAGCTGAAGCTTTCTTT. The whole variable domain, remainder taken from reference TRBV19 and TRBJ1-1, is DGGITQSPKYLFRKEGQNVTLSCEQNLNHDAMYWYRQDPGQGLRLIYYSQIVNDFQKGDIAEGYSVSREKKESFPLTVTSAQKNPTAFYLCASSPRRDRAEAFFGQGTRLTVV.

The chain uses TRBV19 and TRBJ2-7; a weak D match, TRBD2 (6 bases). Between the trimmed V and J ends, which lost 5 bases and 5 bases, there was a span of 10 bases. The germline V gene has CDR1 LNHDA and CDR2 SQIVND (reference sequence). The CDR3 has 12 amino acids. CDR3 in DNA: TGTGCCAGTAGTGCGGAGGGCGACGAGCAGTACTTC. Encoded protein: CASSAEGDEQYF.

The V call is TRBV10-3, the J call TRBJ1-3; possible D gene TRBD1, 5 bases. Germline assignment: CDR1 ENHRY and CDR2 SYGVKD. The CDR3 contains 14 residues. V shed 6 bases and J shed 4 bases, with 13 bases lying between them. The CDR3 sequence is CAISDSGGGNTIYF. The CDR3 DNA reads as TGTGCCATCAGCGATTCTGGGGGGGGAAACACCATATATTTT.

The CDR3 is CASSLAMGMNTEAFF. CDR3 nucleotide sequence: TGTGCCAGCAGCTTAGCGATGGGCATGAACACTGAAGCTTTCTTT. The chain recombines TRBV7-9 with TRBJ1-1; D not certain. CDR1 and CDR2 from the germline V gene are SEHNR and FQNEAQ (reference sequence). Trimming removed 0 bases from V and 0 bases from J, with 8 bases in between. CDR3 length equals 15 residues.

CDR3 nucleotide sequence: TGTGCCAGCAGCTTAAGCTGGGGACTACCTAACACCGGGGAGCTGTTTTTT. Its translation is CASSLSWGLPNTGELFF. The J gene is TRBJ2-2, the V gene TRBV7-3, with 7 bases lining up with TRBD2. The V and J ends lost 1 base and 2 bases, in that order; junction bases with no gene match: 7. Germline loops: CDR1 SGHTA, CDR2 FQGTGA. The CDR3 totals 17 residues.

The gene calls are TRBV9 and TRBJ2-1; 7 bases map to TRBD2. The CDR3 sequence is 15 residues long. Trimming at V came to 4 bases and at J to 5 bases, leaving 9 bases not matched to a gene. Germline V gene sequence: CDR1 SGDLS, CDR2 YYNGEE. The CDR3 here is CASSQSGNLDNEQFF. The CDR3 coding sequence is TGTGCCAGCAGCCAAAGCGGGAACCTCGACAATGAGCAGTTCTTC.

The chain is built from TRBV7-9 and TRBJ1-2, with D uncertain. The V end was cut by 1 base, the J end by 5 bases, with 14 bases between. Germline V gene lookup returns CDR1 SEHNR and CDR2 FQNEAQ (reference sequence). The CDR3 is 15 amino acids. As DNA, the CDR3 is TGTGCCAGCAGCTTAGTAGCCCCAACGAGTTATGGCTACACCTTC. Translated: CASSLVAPTSYGYTF.

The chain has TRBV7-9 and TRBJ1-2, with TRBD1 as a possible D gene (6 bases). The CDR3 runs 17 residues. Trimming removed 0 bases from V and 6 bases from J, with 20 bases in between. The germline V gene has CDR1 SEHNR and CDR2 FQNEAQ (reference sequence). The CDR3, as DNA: TGTGCCAGCAGCTTAGCGCGGAGGACAGCCCCTTGGCATGGCTACACCTTC. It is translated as CASSLARRTAPWHGYTF. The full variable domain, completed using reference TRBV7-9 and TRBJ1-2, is DTGVSQNPRHKITKRGQNVTFRCDPISEHNRLYWYRQTLGQGPEFLTYFQNEAQLEKSRLLSDRFSAERPKGSFSTLEIQRTEQGDSAMYLCASSLARRTAPWHGYTFGSGTRLTVV.

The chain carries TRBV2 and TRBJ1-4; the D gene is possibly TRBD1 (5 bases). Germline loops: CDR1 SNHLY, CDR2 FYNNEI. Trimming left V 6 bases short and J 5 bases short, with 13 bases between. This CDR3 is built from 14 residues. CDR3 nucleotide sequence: TGTGCCAGCAGGGACACTGCGCGCAATGAAAAACTGTTTTTT. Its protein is CASRDTARNEKLFF. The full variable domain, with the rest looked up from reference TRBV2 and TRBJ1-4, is EPEVTQTPSHQVTQMGQEVILRCVPISNHLYFYWYRQILGQKVEFLVSFYNNEISEKSEIFDDQFSVERPDGSNFTLKIRSTKLEDSAMYFCASRDTARNEKLFFGSGTQLSVL.

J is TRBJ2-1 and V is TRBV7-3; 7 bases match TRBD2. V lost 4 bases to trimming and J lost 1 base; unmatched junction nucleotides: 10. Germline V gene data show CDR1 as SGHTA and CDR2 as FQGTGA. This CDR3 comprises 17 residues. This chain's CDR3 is CASSWDGRIKSYNEQFF. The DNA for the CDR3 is TGTGCCAGCAGCTGGGACGGGAGGATCAAGTCCTACAATGAGCAGTTCTTC.

This CDR3 reads CASSGGTATYGYTF. The CDR3 coding sequence is TGTGCCAGCAGTGGGGGGACAGCCACTTATGGCTACACCTTC. This chain joins TRBV25-1 and TRBJ1-2, with 7 bases identical to TRBD1. Germline CDR1 and CDR2: MGHDK and SYGVNS. The CDR3 extends over 14 amino acids. J lost 5 bases, V lost 4 bases, and 7 bases had no gene match.

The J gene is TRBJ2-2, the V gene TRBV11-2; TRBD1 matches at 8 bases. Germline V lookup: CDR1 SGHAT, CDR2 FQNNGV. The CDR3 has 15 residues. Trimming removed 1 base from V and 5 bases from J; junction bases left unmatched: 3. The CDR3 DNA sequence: TGTGCCAGCAGCTTAGGGACAGGGAAAACCGGGGAGCTGTTTTTT. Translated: CASSLGTGKTGELFF.

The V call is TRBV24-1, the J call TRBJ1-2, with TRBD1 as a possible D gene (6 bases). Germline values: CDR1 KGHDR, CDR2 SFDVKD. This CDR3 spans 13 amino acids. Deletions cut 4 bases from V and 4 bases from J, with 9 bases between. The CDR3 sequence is CATSDRTAYGYTF. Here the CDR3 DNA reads TGTGCCACCAGTGACCGGACAGCCTATGGCTACACCTTC.

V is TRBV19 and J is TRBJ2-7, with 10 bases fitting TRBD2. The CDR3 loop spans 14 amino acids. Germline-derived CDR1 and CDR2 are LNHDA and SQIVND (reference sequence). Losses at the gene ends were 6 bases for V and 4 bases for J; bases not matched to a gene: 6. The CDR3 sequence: CASSISSGSYEQYF. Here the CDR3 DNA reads TGTGCCAGTAGCATCTCTAGCGGGAGTTACGAGCAGTACTTC.

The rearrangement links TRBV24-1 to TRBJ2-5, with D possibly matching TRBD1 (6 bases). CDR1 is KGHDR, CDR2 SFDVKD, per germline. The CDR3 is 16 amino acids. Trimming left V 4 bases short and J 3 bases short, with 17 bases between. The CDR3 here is CATSDPSGTIEETQYF. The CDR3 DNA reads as TGTGCCACCAGTGACCCCTCCGGGACAATAGAAGAGACCCAGTACTTC.

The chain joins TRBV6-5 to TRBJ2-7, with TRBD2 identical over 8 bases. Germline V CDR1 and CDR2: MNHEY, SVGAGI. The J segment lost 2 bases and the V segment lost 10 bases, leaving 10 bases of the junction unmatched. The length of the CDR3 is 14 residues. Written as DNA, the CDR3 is TGTGCCACCAACCCGGGACTAGGGGCCTACGAGCAGTACTTC. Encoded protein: CATNPGLGAYEQYF.

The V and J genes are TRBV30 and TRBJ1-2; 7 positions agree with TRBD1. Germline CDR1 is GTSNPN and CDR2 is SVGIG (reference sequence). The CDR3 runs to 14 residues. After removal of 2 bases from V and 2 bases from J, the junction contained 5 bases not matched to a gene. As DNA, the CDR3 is TGTGCCTGGAGTCCAGGGACAGCAAACTATGGCTACACCTTC. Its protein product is CAWSPGTANYGYTF.

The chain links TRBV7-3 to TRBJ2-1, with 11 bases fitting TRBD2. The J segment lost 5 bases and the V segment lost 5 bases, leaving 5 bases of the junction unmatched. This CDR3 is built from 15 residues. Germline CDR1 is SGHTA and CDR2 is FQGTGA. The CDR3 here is CASSLRLAGNNEQFF. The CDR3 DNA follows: TGTGCCAGCAGCCTGAGACTAGCGGGAAACAATGAGCAGTTCTTC.

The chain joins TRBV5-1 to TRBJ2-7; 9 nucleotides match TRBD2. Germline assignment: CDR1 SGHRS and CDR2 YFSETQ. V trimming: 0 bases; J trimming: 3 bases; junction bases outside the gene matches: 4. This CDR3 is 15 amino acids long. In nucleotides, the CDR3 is TGCGCCAGCAGCTTGGGACTAGCGGACGACTACGAGCAGTACTTC. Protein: CASSLGLADDYEQYF.

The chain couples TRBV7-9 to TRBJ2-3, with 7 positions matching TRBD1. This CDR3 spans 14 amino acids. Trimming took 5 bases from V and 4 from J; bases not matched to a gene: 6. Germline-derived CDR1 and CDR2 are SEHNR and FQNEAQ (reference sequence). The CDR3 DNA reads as TGTGCCAGCAGCGAAAGACAGGGACCAGATACGCAGTATTTT. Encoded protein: CASSERQGPDTQYF.

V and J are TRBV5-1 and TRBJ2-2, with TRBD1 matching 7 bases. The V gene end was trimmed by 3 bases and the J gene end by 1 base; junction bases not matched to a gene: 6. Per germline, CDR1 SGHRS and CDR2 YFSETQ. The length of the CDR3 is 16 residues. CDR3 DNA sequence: TGCGCCAGCAGCTCCGACAGGGAAAGGAACACCGGGGAGCTGTTTTTT. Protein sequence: CASSSDRERNTGELFF.

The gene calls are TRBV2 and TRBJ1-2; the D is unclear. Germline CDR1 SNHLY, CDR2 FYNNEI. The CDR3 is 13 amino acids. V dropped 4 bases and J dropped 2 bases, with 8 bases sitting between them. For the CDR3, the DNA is TGTGCCAGCAGTGGGGAGACAAACTATGGCTACACCTTC. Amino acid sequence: CASSGETNYGYTF.

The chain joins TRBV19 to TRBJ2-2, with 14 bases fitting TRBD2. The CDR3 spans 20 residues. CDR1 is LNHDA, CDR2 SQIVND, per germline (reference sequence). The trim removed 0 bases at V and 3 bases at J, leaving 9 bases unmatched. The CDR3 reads CASSIESRLAGGPDTGELFF. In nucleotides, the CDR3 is TGTGCCAGTAGTATAGAGTCCCGACTAGCGGGAGGGCCTGACACCGGGGAGCTGTTTTTT.

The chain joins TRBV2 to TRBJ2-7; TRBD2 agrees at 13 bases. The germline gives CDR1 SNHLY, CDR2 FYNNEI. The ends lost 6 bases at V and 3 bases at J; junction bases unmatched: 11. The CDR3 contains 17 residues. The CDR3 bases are TGTGCCAGCAGGAGGACTAGCGGGAGTCTCAGGGGCTACGAGCAGTACTTC. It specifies CASRRTSGSLRGYEQYF. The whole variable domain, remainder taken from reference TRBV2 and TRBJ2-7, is EPEVTQTPSHQVTQMGQEVILRCVPISNHLYFYWYRQILGQKVEFLVSFYNNEISEKSEIFDDQFSVERPDGSNFTLKIRSTKLEDSAMYFCASRRTSGSLRGYEQYFGPGTRLTVT.

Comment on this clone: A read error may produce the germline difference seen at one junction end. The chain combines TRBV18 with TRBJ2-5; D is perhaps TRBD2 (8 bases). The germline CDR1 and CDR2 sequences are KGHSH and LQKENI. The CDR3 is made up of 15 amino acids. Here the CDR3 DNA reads TGTGCCAGCTCACCACGGCGGGAGGCGGGACAGCCTCCGAACTTC. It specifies CASSPRREAGQPPNF.

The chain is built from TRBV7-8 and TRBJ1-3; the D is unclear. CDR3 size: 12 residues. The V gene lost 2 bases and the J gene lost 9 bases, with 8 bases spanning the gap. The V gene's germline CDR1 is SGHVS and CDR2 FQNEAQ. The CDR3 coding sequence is TGTGCCAGCAGCTTACGACTGGGCACCATATATTTT. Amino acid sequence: CASSLRLGTIYF.